This TCR beta chain comes out of a study of blood T cell repertoires in COVID-19. For the study at large: Acute and convalescent COVID-19 samples came from the United States, Italy and Spain. Sources were T cells, B-cell-depleted T cells, or PBMCs; the material itself was cDNA or gDNA.

V was pared by 4 bases and J by 4 bases, with 6 bases of the junction left unmatched. Germline CDR1 SGHDN, CDR2 FVKESK. This CDR3 is 16 amino acids long. Per the study methods: Quantification of nucleated cells was approximated via reference gene primer amplification. Sequenced by immunoSEQ multiplex PCR; TCRdb stores in-frame clones only, minus some. V and J calls and clone size are as listed in that table; D and trimming were resolved from the DNA. In the table there are 200,000 to 300,000 clones, about 83% of which are singletons. V and J are TRBV14 and TRBJ2-2, with 10 bases fitting TRBD1. The sequence was obtained from a man aged 50 or older with acute or convalescent COVID-19. The sequenced sample consisted of peripheral blood. This CDR3 reads CASSPIGTGVTGELFF. As DNA, the CDR3 is TGTGCCAGCAGCCCCATCGGGACAGGGGTCACCGGGGAGCTGTTTTTT.